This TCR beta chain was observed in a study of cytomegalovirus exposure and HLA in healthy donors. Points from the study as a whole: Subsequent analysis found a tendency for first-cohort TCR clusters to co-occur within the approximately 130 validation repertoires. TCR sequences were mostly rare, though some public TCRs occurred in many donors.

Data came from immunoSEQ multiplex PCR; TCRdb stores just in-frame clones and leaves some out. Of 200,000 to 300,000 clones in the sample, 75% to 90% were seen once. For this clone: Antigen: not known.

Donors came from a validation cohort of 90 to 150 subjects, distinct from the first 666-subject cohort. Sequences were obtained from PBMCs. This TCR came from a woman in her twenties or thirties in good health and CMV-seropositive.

The CDR3 DNA reads TGCGCCAGCAGCCAAAGCGGGAGCGCCCCAGATACGCAGTATTTT. Translated, it gives CASSQSGSAPDTQYF. V is TRBV5-1 and J is TRBJ2-3, with 8 bases matching TRBD2. V trimming: 4 bases; J trimming: 4 bases; junction bases outside the gene matches: 8. Germline V gene sequence: CDR1 SGHRS, CDR2 YFSETQ. This CDR3 region has 15 residues.